This TCR beta chain came from a study of memory CD4+ T cells and cytomegalovirus serostatus. Study conclusions and caveats: A US-trained random forest predicted CMV serostatus with median AUC around 0.91.

Single viable CD3+CD4+CD8-CD45RO+ cells were sorted as the memory CD4+ T cells. The CDR3 is 14 residues long. Germline V gene lookup returns CDR1 GTSNPN and CDR2 SVGIG (reference sequence). The ends were cut back, 3 bases at V and 6 bases at J, with 12 bases in the middle. Methods used by the authors: After removing out-of-frame reads, over 2 million distinct TCRbeta sequences remained. The protocol was immunoSEQ multiplex PCR, while the TCRdb copy is restricted to in-frame clones and leaves out a portion. Clone size and the V and J calls come from that table; the DNA yielded D and trimming. The sample contains some 46,000 clones, 70% to 80% of which appear only once. Comments on this clone: Its antigen is not known.

The chain is built from TRBV30 and TRBJ1-6; D might be TRBD1 (5 bases). The receptor was derived from an adult in good health and CMV-seronegative. What was sequenced was memory CD4+ T cells from blood. CDR3 residues: CAWSADSRNSPLHF. In DNA form, the CDR3 reads TGTGCCTGGAGCGCCGACAGTCGTAATTCACCCCTCCACTTT.